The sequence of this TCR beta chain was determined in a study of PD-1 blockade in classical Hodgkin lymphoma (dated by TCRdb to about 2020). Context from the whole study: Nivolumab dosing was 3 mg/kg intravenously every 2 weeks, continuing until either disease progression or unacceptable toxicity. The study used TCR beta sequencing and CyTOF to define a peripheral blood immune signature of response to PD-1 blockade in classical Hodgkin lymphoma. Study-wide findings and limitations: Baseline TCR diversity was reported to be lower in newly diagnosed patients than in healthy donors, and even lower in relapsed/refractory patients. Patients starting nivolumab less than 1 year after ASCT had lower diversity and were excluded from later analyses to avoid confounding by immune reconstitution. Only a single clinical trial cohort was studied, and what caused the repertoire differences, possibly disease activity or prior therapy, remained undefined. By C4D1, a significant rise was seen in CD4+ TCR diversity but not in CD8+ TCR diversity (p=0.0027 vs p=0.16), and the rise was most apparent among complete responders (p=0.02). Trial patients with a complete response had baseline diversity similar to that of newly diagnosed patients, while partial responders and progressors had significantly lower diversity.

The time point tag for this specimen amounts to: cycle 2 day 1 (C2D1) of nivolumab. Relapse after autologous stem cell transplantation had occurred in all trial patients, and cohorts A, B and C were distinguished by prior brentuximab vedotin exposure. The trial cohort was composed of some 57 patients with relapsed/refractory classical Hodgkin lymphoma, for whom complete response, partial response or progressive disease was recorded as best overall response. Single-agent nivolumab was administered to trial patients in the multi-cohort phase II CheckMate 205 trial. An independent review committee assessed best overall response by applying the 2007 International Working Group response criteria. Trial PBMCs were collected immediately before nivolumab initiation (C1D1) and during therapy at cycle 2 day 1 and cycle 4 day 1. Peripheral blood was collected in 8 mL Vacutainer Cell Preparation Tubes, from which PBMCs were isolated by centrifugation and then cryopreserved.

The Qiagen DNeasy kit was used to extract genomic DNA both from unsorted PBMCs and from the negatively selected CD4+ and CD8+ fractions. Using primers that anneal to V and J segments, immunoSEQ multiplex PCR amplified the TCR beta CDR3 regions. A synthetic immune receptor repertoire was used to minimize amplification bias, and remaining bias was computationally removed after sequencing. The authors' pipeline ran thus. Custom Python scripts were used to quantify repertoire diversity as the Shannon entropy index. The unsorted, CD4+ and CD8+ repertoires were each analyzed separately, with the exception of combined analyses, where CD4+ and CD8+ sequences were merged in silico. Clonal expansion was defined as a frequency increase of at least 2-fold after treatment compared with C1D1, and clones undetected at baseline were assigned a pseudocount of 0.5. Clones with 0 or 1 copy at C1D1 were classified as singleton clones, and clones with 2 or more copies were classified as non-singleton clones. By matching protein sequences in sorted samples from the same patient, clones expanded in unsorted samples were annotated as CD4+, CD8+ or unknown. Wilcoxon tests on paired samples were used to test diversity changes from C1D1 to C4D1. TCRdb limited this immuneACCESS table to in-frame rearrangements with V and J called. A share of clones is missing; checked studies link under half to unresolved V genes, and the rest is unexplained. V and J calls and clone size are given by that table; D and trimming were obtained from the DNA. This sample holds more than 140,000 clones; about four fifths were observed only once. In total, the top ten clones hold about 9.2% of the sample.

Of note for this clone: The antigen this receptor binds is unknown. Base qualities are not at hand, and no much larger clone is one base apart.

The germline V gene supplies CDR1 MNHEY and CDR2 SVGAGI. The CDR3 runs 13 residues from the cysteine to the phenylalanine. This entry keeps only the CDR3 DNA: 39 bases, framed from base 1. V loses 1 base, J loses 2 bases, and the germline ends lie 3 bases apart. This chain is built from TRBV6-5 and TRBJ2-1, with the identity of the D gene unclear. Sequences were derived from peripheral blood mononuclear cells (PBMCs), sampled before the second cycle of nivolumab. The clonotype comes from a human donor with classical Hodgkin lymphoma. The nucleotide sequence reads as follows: TGTGCCAGCAGTTACTTTCCCTACAATGAGCAGTTCTTC. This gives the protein CASSYFPYNEQFF.